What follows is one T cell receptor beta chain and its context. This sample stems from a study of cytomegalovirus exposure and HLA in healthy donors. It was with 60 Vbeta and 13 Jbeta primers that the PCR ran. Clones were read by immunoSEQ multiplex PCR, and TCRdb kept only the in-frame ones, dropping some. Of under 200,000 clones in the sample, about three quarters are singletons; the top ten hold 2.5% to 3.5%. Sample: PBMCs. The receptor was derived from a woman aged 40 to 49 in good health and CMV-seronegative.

CDR3 bases: TGTGCCAGCAGTTACGGGGACATCTATGGCTACACCTTC. Amino acid sequence: CASSYGDIYGYTF. The chain uses TRBV6-6 and TRBJ1-2; perhaps TRBD1 as D (6 bases). V lost 2 bases and J 4 bases, leaving 8 bases between the germline ends. This CDR3 has 13 residues. Germline assignment: CDR1 MNHNY and CDR2 SVGAGI (reference sequence).